Listed here are 32 T cell receptor beta chains from one sample, sequenced in a study of breast tumors, draining lymph nodes, adjacent tissues (dated by TCRdb to between 2015 and 2016). The lymph node samples were taken from the axillary draining lymph nodes of breast cancer patients. Libraries were prepared through multiplex PCR. TCRdb names Illumina HiSeq 2000 as the instrument used. The public reads were run again by TCRdb, first through fastp at Q25 and then through MiXCR, and only productive beta chains were kept. Every CDR3 protein is listed once, alongside the most common genes and DNA of its rows. This sample is represented by around 230,000 distinct CDR3 sequences; about 30% of them were singletons. The ten biggest clones cover more than 1.3% of the sample. Sequencing was done on a sample of axillary lymph node tissue. Receptors originate from a female donor with breast cancer. Some clones in this sample may be carry-over from other donors' samples.

This chain uses TRBV15 with TRBJ2-7; tentatively, D is TRBD2 (6 bases). CDR3 length: 15 residues. V lost 3 bases and J 2 bases, leaving 14 bases between the germline ends. Germline lookup yields CDR1 LNHNV and CDR2 YYDKDF (reference sequence). The DNA for the CDR3 is TGTGCCACCAGCAGCTTACTTAGCGGAACCTACGAGCAGTACTTC. This gives the protein CATSSLLSGTYEQYF.

This clonotype was picked up many times. The CDR3 region is CASSREGTYGYTF. CDR3 in DNA: TGTGCCAGCAGCAGGGAGGGTACCTATGGCTACACCTTC. This chain connects TRBV3-1 to TRBJ1-2; D is ambiguous. V was pared by 5 bases and J by 4 bases, with 11 bases between. CDR3 size: 13 residues. Germline V gene data show CDR1 as LGHDT and CDR2 as YNNKEL (reference sequence).

The V and J genes are TRBV18 and TRBJ1-2; D is possibly TRBD1 (5 bases). CDR1 is KGHSH, CDR2 LQKENI, per germline. With 2 bases removed from V and 1 base from J, the gap between germline ends came to 8 bases. The CDR3 has 14 residues. The chain's CDR3 is CASSPGGYNYGYTF. CDR3 nucleotide sequence: TGTGCCAGCTCACCAGGGGGTTATAACTATGGCTACACCTTC.

This clonotype showed up many times. The gene calls are TRBV5-1 and TRBJ2-7; 9 positions match TRBD1. With V trimmed by 4 bases and J by 5 bases, 7 bases remained unmatched. The length of the CDR3 is 14 residues. Germline values: CDR1 SGHRS, CDR2 YFSETQ. Here the CDR3 reads CASSPGTGLDEQYF. Written as DNA, the CDR3 is TGCGCCAGCAGCCCCGGGACAGGGCTCGACGAGCAGTACTTC.

The chain links TRBV20-1 to TRBJ1-5, with no clear D. V was pared by 0 bases and J by 11 bases, with 20 bases between. Germline V gene lookup returns CDR1 DFQATT and CDR2 SNEGSKA (reference sequence). The CDR3 totals 15 residues. The CDR3 nucleotides are TGCAGTGCTAGAGACGGAGCATTACGAGCAGAGACCCAGCATTTT. It codes for CSARDGALRAETQHF.

This clonotype was seen repeatedly, ten times or more. V gene TRBV6-5 combines with J gene TRBJ2-5; maybe TRBD2 (5 bases). V was trimmed by 5 bases and J by 7 bases, leaving 14 bases between them. CDR1 is MNHEY and CDR2 is SVGAGI in the germline V gene. The CDR3 spans 13 residues. The CDR3 protein is CASSPLGVGTQYF. The CDR3 DNA reads TGTGCCAGCAGTCCGCTCGGGGTTGGGACCCAGTACTTC.

This clonotype occurred many times. This chain joins TRBV7-6 and TRBJ2-1, with 8 positions matching TRBD2. The germline V gene encodes CDR1 SGHVS and CDR2 FNYEAQ. CDR3 length: 15 amino acids. V gave up 5 bases and J gave up 4 bases; unmatched junction bases: 7. Here the CDR3 DNA reads TGTGCCAGCAGCGACCGGGGACTAGTTTACAATGAGCAGTTCTTC. Its protein product is CASSDRGLVYNEQFF.

With regard to this clonotype: The junction differs from germline at one of its ends, possibly a read error. In nucleotides, the CDR3 is TGTGCCAGCAGCGAGACTAGCGGGAGGGCCGGGGAGCTGCTTTTT. Its translation: CASSETSGRAGELLF. The V gene is TRBV7-3, the J gene TRBJ2-2; the match to TRBD2 covers 14 bases. CDR1 and CDR2 (germline): SGHTA, FQGTGA. The CDR3 loop spans 15 amino acids.

This clonotype was found many times. This rearrangement joins TRBV19 to TRBJ2-2; D is undetermined. From germline, CDR1 is LNHDA and CDR2 SQIVND (reference sequence). The CDR3 contains 14 residues. Trimming stripped 6 bases from V and 5 bases from J, with 13 bases between. CDR3 sequence reads: CASSNYYLTGELFF. The CDR3 coding sequence is TGTGCCAGTAGCAACTATTACCTAACCGGGGAGCTGTTTTTT.

This clonotype was recorded at least ten times. The V and J genes are TRBV9 and TRBJ2-1; possible D gene TRBD2, 5 bases. V dropped 1 base and J dropped 7 bases, with 15 bases sitting between them. The CDR3 extends over 15 amino acids. Germline CDR1 SGDLS, CDR2 YYNGEE. CDR3: CASSVSSSGANEQFF. The DNA for the CDR3 is TGTGCCAGCAGCGTATCTTCCAGCGGAGCTAATGAGCAGTTCTTC.

This clonotype was detected once. The conserved final phenylalanine or tryptophan is absent from the CDR3, which likely points to a read error. The V call is TRBV5-6, the J call TRBJ1-2, with 11 bases that match TRBD1. Germline V gives CDR1 SGHDT, CDR2 YYEEEE. The CDR3 loop spans 14 amino acids. After removal of 5 bases from V and 7 bases from J, the junction contained 7 bases not matched to a gene. The CDR3 is CASRPGGTGGGYTL. The CDR3 DNA reads TGTGCCAGCAGGCCCGGGGGGACAGGGGGTGGCTACACCCTC.

In the case of this clonotype: A much larger clone lies a single base off, so this may be a read error. The chain has TRBV6-5 and TRBJ2-3, with TRBD2 matching over 7 bases. Germline CDR1 MNHEY, CDR2 SVGAGI. The CDR3 has 15 residues. Trimming cost V 0 bases and J 10 bases; bases outside gene matches: 10. This chain's CDR3 is CASSYSAGAGVAQYF. CDR3 nucleotides: TGTGCCAGCAGTTACTCTGCGGGAGCAGGTGTCGCGCAGTATTTT.

In its sample, this clonotype was seen many times. V usage is TRBV6-6 and J usage is TRBJ2-1; 10 nucleotides line up with TRBD1. CDR3 length: 15 residues. Germline CDR1 is MNHNY and CDR2 is SVGAGI (reference sequence). The V gene end was trimmed by 2 bases and the J gene end by 5 bases; junction bases not matched to a gene: 3. The CDR3 sequence is CASSYGGTGDNEQFF. The CDR3 bases are TGTGCCAGCAGTTACGGCGGGACAGGGGACAATGAGCAGTTCTTC.

This clonotype was observed at least ten times. The chain is built from TRBV9 and TRBJ2-7; D is possibly TRBD1 or TRBD2 (6 bases each). The CDR3 is 15 residues long. V shed 7 bases and J shed 2 bases, with 19 bases lying between them. The germline V gene encodes CDR1 SGDLS and CDR2 YYNGEE. DNA of the CDR3: TGTGCCAGCTCGGCCGGGGGCGCCTTCCCCTACGAGCAGTACTTC. Its translation: CASSAGGAFPYEQYF.

Of note for this clonotype: This may stem from a read error, because a much larger clone lies one nucleotide away. The chain combines TRBV9 with TRBJ2-1, with unresolved D. Per the germline V gene, CDR1 is SGDLS and CDR2 is YYNGEE. The CDR3 extends over 14 amino acids. The CDR3 region is CASSPNLIYNEQSF. Here the CDR3 DNA reads TGTGCCAGCAGCCCTAACTTGATATACAATGAGCAGTCCTTC. Full variable domain (remainder filled in from reference TRBV9 and TRBJ2-1): DSGVTQTPKHLITATGQRVTLRCSPRSGDLSVYWYQQSLDQGLQFLIQYYNGEERAKGNILERFSAQQFPDLHSELNLSSLELGDSALYFCASSPNLIYNEQSFGPGTRLTVL.

This clonotype has at least ten counts. This sequence joins TRBV19 and TRBJ1-3, with D maybe TRBD1 (6 bases). The germline V gene encodes CDR1 LNHDA and CDR2 SQIVND (reference sequence). V shed 10 bases and J shed 5 bases, with 9 bases lying between them. This CDR3 region has 11 residues. In nucleotides, the CDR3 is TGTGCCACCGACAGGAGAAACACCATATATTTT. This encodes CATDRRNTIYF.

This clonotype was seen repeatedly, ten times or more. This chain links TRBV10-3 with TRBJ1-2; D perhaps matches TRBD1 (6 bases). Looked up from germline, CDR1 is ENHRY and CDR2 is SYGVKD. V was clipped by 7 bases and J by 7 bases, with 16 bases between them. CDR3 length: 13 amino acids. CDR3 nucleotides: TGTGCCATCACCGGGGGGCAAGATAGTGGCTACACCTTC. It codes for CAITGGQDSGYTF.

This clonotype was detected only a few times. With a much larger clone just one base away, this may be a read error. The gene calls are TRBV7-9 and TRBJ2-5; 14 bases agree with TRBD2. V lost 5 bases and J lost 6; bases outside the gene matches: 14. The CDR3 totals 18 residues. The germline gives CDR1 SEHNR, CDR2 FQNEAQ (reference sequence). The DNA for the CDR3 is TGTGCCAGCAGCCGTGGGACTAGCGGGAGAGACCGGCTACAGACCCAGTACTTC. Protein: CASSRGTSGRDRLQTQYF.

This clonotype occurred many times. The V call is TRBV14, the J call TRBJ2-7; D not resolved. Germline CDR1 is SGHDN and CDR2 is FVKESK. The V and J ends lost 0 bases and 3 bases respectively, with 6 bases between them. The CDR3 is 13 residues long. The CDR3 sequence is CASSQDHLYEQYF. CDR3 nucleotide sequence: TGTGCCAGCAGCCAAGATCACCTCTACGAGCAGTACTTC.

This chain uses TRBV20-1 with TRBJ2-3, with TRBD2 matching over 9 bases. This CDR3 spans 14 amino acids. V was pared by 6 bases and J by 4 bases, with 8 bases of the junction left unmatched. CDR1 is DFQATT, CDR2 SNEGSKA, per germline (reference sequence). CDR3 in amino acids: CSARTSESADTQYF. In DNA form, the CDR3 reads TGCAGTGCCCGGACTAGCGAGAGTGCAGATACGCAGTATTTT.

Ten or more counts support this clonotype. V and J are TRBV24-1 and TRBJ1-2, with D maybe TRBD1 (5 bases). V was clipped by 1 base and J by 8 bases, with 10 bases between them. Germline-derived CDR1 and CDR2 are KGHDR and SFDVKD. CDR3 size: 13 residues. As DNA, the CDR3 is TGTGCCACCAGTGATTTCGGGGGTTACGGCTACACCTTC. This gives the protein CATSDFGGYGYTF.

The chain carries TRBV19 and TRBJ1-2; TRBD1 aligns across 8 bases. Germline V gives CDR1 LNHDA, CDR2 SQIVND (reference sequence). With V trimmed by 6 bases and J by 5 bases, 11 bases remained unmatched. The CDR3 is made up of 15 amino acids. CDR3 sequence (DNA): TGTGCCAGTAGATCCCGGGACAGGTTGGGATATGGCTACACCTTC. It encodes CASRSRDRLGYGYTF.

This clonotype was found many times. J is TRBJ2-2 and V is TRBV6-6, with 8 bases that match TRBD2. The CDR3 spans 14 residues. The ends lost 7 bases at V and 6 bases at J; junction bases unmatched: 7. Germline loops: CDR1 MNHNY, CDR2 SVGAGI (reference sequence). CDR3 nucleotides: TGTGCCAGCAACCAAAGCGGGAGTGCCGGGGAGCTGTTTTTT. Translated, it gives CASNQSGSAGELFF.

This clonotype was recorded many times. This chain uses TRBV18 with TRBJ1-4; 11 bases are shared with TRBD1. V gave up 3 bases and J gave up 10 bases; unmatched junction bases: 4. The germline gives CDR1 KGHSH, CDR2 LQKENI. CDR3 length: 14 residues. CDR3 sequence reads: CASSPGGTGGKLFF. The CDR3 DNA follows: TGTGCCAGCTCACCGGGAGGGACAGGGGGAAAACTGTTTTTT.

This clonotype appeared many times. J is TRBJ2-1 and V is TRBV2; no clear D gene. Germline CDR1 SNHLY, CDR2 FYNNEI. Trimming cost V 0 bases and J 11 bases, with 11 bases left between them. CDR3 length: 13 residues. The CDR3 loop reads CASSEALRTKQFF. The CDR3 bases are TGTGCCAGCAGTGAAGCGCTTCGAACTAAGCAGTTCTTC. Looking up the rest from reference TRBV2 and TRBJ2-1 gives the full variable domain: EPEVTQTPSHQVTQMGQEVILRCVPISNHLYFYWYRQILGQKVEFLVSFYNNEISEKSEIFDDQFSVERPDGSNFTLKIRSTKLEDSAMYFCASSEALRTKQFFGPGTRLTVL.

This clonotype occurred many times. The chain joins TRBV4-2 to TRBJ1-4, with TRBD1 matching 9 bases. The CDR3 runs to 14 residues. Trimming cost V 4 bases and J 8 bases; bases outside gene matches: 5. The germline V gene encodes CDR1 LGHNA and CDR2 YNFKEQ. The CDR3: CASSLRDRDEKLFF. The CDR3 DNA sequence: TGTGCCAGCAGCCTCCGGGACAGGGACGAAAAACTGTTTTTT.

This clonotype has just a few counts. Compared with germline, one end of the junction differs, possibly owing to a read error. The chain employs TRBV6-6 and TRBJ2-3; 7 nucleotides align to TRBD1. The germline CDR1 and CDR2 sequences are MNHNY and SVGAGI (reference sequence). The CDR3 is made up of 14 amino acids. CDR3 region: CAGRLTGSTDTQYF. The DNA for the CDR3 is TGTGCCGGCAGATTGACAGGGAGCACAGATACGCAGTATTTT.

At least ten counts were recorded for this clonotype. This rearrangement joins TRBV19 to TRBJ2-7; TRBD2 matches 8 bases. Per germline, CDR1 LNHDA and CDR2 SQIVND (reference sequence). This CDR3 contains 14 residues. V gave up 9 bases and J gave up 5 bases; unmatched junction bases: 12. The CDR3 nucleotides are TGTGCCAGAGAGACTAGCGTATTTTTGGACGAGCAGTACTTC. It encodes CARETSVFLDEQYF.

This clonotype was observed at least ten times. V and J are TRBV24-1 and TRBJ2-1; D not certain. The germline CDR1 and CDR2 sequences are KGHDR and SFDVKD. The V gene lost 6 bases and the J gene lost 3 bases, with 14 bases spanning the gap. This CDR3 contains 15 residues. CDR3 nucleotides: TGTGCCACCAGTACACGACTCGCCAACTACAATGAGCAGTTCTTC. Its protein product is CATSTRLANYNEQFF.

At least ten counts were recorded for this clonotype. The chain couples TRBV5-1 to TRBJ2-2, with a possible D match to TRBD1 (6 bases). Germline CDR1 is SGHRS and CDR2 is YFSETQ. Trimming took off 5 bases at V and 4 bases at J, with 15 bases between the two ends. CDR3 length equals 15 residues. CDR3 residues: CASRNVRGGTGELFF. The CDR3 DNA sequence: TGCGCCAGCAGAAATGTCAGGGGCGGCACCGGGGAGCTGTTTTTT.

The chain combines TRBV29-1 with TRBJ2-3, with TRBD2 matching 11 bases. The CDR3 is 14 residues long. V lost 4 bases to trimming and J lost 5 bases; unmatched junction nucleotides: 5. The germline CDR1 and CDR2 sequences are SQVTM and ANQGSEA. The CDR3 here is CSVVLAGGGDTQYF. CDR3 sequence (DNA): TGCAGCGTTGTTCTAGCGGGAGGTGGAGATACGCAGTATTTT.

This clonotype occurred many times. The chain is built from TRBV12-3 or TRBV12-4 and TRBJ2-7, with D perhaps matching TRBD2 (6 bases). The CDR3 covers 13 residues. Trimming removed 6 bases from V and 5 bases from J, with 14 bases in between. The CDR3 sequence is CASRRDLGDEQYF. For the CDR3, the DNA is TGTGCCAGCAGACGGGACTTGGGGGACGAGCAGTACTTC.